This entry features one TCR beta chain sequence. Its specificity is unknown. CDR1 and CDR2 from the germline V gene are SGHRS and YFSETQ. The CDR3 has 14 amino acids. V dropped 4 bases and J dropped 3 bases, with 13 bases sitting between them. TCRdb's copy holds only in-frame clones and misses some; the assay was immunoSEQ multiplex PCR. The data contain about 17,000 clones, 70% to 85% of them singletons. The data are from a study of graft-versus-host responses after intestinal transplantation. Overall study results and limits: The study found high graft-versus-host to host-versus-graft clonal ratios in allografts of patients with graft-donor T cell macrochimerism.

To release intraepithelial and lamina propria lymphocytes, the graft tissue was processed. V gene TRBV5-1 combines with J gene TRBJ2-5; D may be TRBD2 (6 bases). The receptor was isolated from a human patient who received an intestinal transplant, so some T cells may come from the graft donor. The sequenced sample was ileum tissue, obtained 17 days after transplant. CDR3 nucleotides: TGCGCCAGCAGCCTGGACGGAGGGGAAGAGACCCAGTACTTC. Translating it yields CASSLDGGEETQYF.